The 8 T cell receptor beta chains below were found in one sample sequenced in a study of siplizumab effects on memory and regulatory T cells. The assay was immunoSEQ multiplex PCR, and TCRdb's table has in-frame clones only and misses some. Counted here are 85,000 to 130,000 clones, about 90% occurring once; the ten biggest clones make up approximately 0.71%. Sequencing was carried out using Tregs sorted from blood. The source is a human donor in good health.

The chain is built from TRBV6-5 and TRBJ1-5; no reliable D call. The germline V and J ends were trimmed by 5 bases and 6 bases, with 11 bases remaining between them. The CDR3 covers 13 residues. Per the germline V gene, CDR1 is MNHEY and CDR2 is SVGAGI. This chain's CDR3 is CASSKEGIQPQHF. The CDR3 DNA is TGTGCCAGCAGTAAGGAGGGTATTCAGCCCCAGCATTTT.

The chain has TRBV7-9 and TRBJ1-2, with 11 positions matching TRBD1. Looked up from germline, CDR1 is SEHNR and CDR2 is FQNEAQ (reference sequence). Trimming removed 3 bases from V and 7 bases from J; junction bases left unmatched: 4. The CDR3 length is 14 residues. This CDR3 reads CASSFGQGASGYTF. The DNA for the CDR3 is TGTGCCAGCAGCTTCGGACAGGGGGCGTCTGGCTACACCTTC. Complete variable domain (other parts from reference TRBV7-9 and TRBJ1-2): DTGVSQNPRHKITKRGQNVTFRCDPISEHNRLYWYRQTLGQGPEFLTYFQNEAQLEKSRLLSDRFSAERPKGSFSTLEIQRTEQGDSAMYLCASSFGQGASGYTFGSGTRLTVV.

This clone appeared once. The chain is built from TRBV5-5 and TRBJ1-4; the match to TRBD1 covers 7 bases. V shed 3 bases and J 0 bases; nucleotides not matched to a gene: 2. CDR1 and CDR2 from the germline V gene are SGHKS and YYEKEE (reference sequence). The CDR3 is 15 amino acids. The CDR3 sequence: CASSSGGSTNEKLFF. The CDR3 DNA sequence: TGTGCCAGCAGCTCAGGGGGGTCAACTAATGAAAAACTGTTTTTT.

The CDR3 bases are TGCGCCAGCAGCAAACCACCCGGATTCTACGAGCAGTACTTC. This gives the protein CASSKPPGFYEQYF. The gene calls are TRBV5-1 and TRBJ2-7; D unresolved. CDR3 length equals 14 residues. Germline V gene lookup returns CDR1 SGHRS and CDR2 YFSETQ. Deletions cut 4 bases from V and 3 bases from J, with 14 bases between. The whole variable domain, remainder taken from reference TRBV5-1 and TRBJ2-7, is KAGVTQTPRYLIKTRGQQVTLSCSPISGHRSVSWYQQTPGQGLQFLFEYFSETQRNKGNFPGRFSGRQFSNSRSEMNVSTLELGDSALYLCASSKPPGFYEQYFGPGTRLTVT.

V and J are TRBV28 and TRBJ2-5, with D perhaps TRBD2 (6 bases). This CDR3 region has 14 residues. Germline CDR1 and CDR2: MDHEN and SYDVKM. Between the trimmed V and J ends, which lost 2 bases and 2 bases, there was a span of 9 bases. The CDR3 coding sequence is TGTGCCAGCAGTTTACGGACTATACAAGAGACCCAGTACTTC. This encodes CASSLRTIQETQYF.

The rearrangement uses TRBV27 and TRBJ2-1; D is ambiguous. Germline loops: CDR1 MNHEY, CDR2 SMNVEV (reference sequence). This CDR3 has 17 amino acids. Trimming pared 4 bases from V and 0 bases from J, leaving 16 bases between. CDR3 amino acids: CASSSPGSSSSYNEQFF. DNA of the CDR3: TGTGCCAGCAGTTCCCCCGGGTCCTCAAGCTCCTACAATGAGCAGTTCTTC.

The chain recombines TRBV5-1 with TRBJ2-7; TRBD2 matches 9 bases. CDR1 and CDR2 (germline): SGHRS, YFSETQ. V trimming: 0 bases; J trimming: 0 bases; junction bases outside the gene matches: 19. The CDR3 consists of 21 residues. The CDR3 DNA sequence: TGCGCCAGCAGCTTGGTCGTACCGGCTAGCGGGACGGGGTTATCCTCCTACGAGCAGTACTTC. This translates into CASSLVVPASGTGLSSYEQYF. Full variable domain (rest looked up from reference TRBV5-1 and TRBJ2-7): KAGVTQTPRYLIKTRGQQVTLSCSPISGHRSVSWYQQTPGQGLQFLFEYFSETQRNKGNFPGRFSGRQFSNSRSEMNVSTLELGDSALYLCASSLVVPASGTGLSSYEQYFGPGTRLTVT.

V usage is TRBV7-2 and J usage is TRBJ2-5, with 8 bases matching TRBD1. Germline V gives CDR1 SGHTA, CDR2 FQGNSA. The CDR3 sequence is 17 residues long. J lost 5 bases, V lost 7 bases, and 18 bases had no gene match. The CDR3 DNA sequence: TGTGCCAGCATCCCAGCCGGGACAGGCGGATTCCGGGAGACCCAGTACTTC. Its translation: CASIPAGTGGFRETQYF.